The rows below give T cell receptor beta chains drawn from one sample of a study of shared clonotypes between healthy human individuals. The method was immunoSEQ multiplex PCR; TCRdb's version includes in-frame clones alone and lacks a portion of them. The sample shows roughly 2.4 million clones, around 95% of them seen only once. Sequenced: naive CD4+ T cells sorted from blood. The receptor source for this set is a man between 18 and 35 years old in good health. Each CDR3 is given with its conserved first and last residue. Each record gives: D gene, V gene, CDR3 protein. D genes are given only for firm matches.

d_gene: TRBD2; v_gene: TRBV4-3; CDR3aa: CASSQENKASGGDKYF
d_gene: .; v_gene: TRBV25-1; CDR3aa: CASSEGDPEAFF
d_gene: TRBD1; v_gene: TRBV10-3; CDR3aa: CAISGVGQGGKYGYTF
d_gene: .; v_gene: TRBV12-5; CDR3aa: CASGGSAFGNEQFF
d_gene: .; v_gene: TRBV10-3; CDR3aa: CAISPGQTYEQYF
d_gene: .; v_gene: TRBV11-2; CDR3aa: CASSLGGHSYEQYF
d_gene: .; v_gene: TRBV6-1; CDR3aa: CASSALASEQFF
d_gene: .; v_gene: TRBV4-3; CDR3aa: CASSPSASSYNSPLHF
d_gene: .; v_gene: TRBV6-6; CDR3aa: CASSYGVTGSYEQYF
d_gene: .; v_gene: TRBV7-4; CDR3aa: CASSSPQAELYYEQYF
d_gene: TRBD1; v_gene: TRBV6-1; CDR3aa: CASRRQGVYGYTF
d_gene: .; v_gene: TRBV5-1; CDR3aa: CASSLYLQNTEAFF
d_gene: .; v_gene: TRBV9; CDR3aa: CASSVARATDTQYF
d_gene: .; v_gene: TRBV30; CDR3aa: CAWSRAGSNTGELFF
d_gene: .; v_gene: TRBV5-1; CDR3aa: CASSLVRDPMALSYEQYF
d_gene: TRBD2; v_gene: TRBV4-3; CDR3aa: CASSQGASGSYEQYF
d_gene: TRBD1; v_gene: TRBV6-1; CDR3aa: CASSEGPGTGGLYEQYF
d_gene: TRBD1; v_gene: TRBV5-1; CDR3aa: CASSGQGGTEAFF
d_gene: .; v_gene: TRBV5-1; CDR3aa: CASSPRVGANTGELFF
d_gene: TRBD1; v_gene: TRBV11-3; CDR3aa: CASSSTGQGGNEQFF
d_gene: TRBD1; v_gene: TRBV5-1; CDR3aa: CASSLDSWDRVWNEQYF
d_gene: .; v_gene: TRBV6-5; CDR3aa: CASSYSVPVTDTQYF
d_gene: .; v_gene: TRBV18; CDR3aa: CASSGQGRTEQYF
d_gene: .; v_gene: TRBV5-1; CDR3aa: CASSGNRAAGQETQYF
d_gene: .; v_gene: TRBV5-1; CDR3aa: CASSFGDRPFYEQYF
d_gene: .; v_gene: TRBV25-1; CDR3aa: CASSLRDQPQHF
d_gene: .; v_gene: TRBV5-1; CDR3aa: CASSQLTSHGGPLHF
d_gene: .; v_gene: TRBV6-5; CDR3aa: CASRDRDGSPLHF
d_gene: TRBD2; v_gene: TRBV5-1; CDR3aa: CASSLGAGGYNEQFF
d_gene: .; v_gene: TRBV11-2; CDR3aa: CASSFSYEQYF